This T cell receptor beta chain was sequenced during a study of blood T cell repertoires in COVID-19. Study in general: Some COVID-19 samples were acute and others convalescent; all came from the United States, Italy and Spain. T cells, B-cell-depleted T cells, or PBMCs supplied cDNA or gDNA.

Original data processing: Nucleated cell counts were estimated from reference gene primer amplification. Only in-frame clones appear in the TCRdb table, and some are missing; sequencing was by immunoSEQ multiplex PCR. V, J and clone size are taken as reported in that table, and D and trimming were inferred from the DNA itself. Of about 140,000 clones listed, roughly four fifths are singletons. Germline V gene lookup returns CDR1 MGHRA and CDR2 YSYEKL. The CDR3 length is 16 residues. V was clipped by 0 bases and J by 3 bases, with 11 bases between them. This chain links TRBV4-1 with TRBJ1-4; D gene uncertain. Sequences were obtained from peripheral blood. This receptor was obtained from a human donor in a cohort sampled during active COVID-19. As DNA, the CDR3 is TGCGCCAGCAGCCAAGACCTGGAGAGATCTAATGAAAAACTGTTTTTT. It specifies CASSQDLERSNEKLFF.